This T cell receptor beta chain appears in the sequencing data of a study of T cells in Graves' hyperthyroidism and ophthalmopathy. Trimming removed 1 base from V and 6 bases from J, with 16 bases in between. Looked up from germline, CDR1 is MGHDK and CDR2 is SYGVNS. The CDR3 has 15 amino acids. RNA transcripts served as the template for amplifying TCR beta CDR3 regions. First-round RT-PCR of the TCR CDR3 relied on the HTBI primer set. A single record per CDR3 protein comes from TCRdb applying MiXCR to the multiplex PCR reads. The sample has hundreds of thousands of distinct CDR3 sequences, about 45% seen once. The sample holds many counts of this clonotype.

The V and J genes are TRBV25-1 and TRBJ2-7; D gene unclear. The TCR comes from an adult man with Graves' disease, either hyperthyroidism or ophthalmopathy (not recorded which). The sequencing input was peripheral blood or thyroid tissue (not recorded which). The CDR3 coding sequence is TGTGCCAGCAGTGAATCGGGTCTGTTCGCCTCCGAGCAGTACTTC. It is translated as CASSESGLFASEQYF.